This T cell receptor beta chain is drawn from a study of T cell changes during pregnancy in multiple sclerosis (dated 2019 in TCRdb). At the level of the whole study: The study looked at changes in the T cell repertoire across pregnancy in women with multiple sclerosis.

Taken from the germline V gene (reference sequence), the CDR1 and CDR2 loops are DFQATT and SNEGSKA. From the cysteine through the phenylalanine, the CDR3 covers 10 amino acids. Solely the CDR3 DNA is kept, with 30 bases framed from the first base. V lost 1 base and J lost 8 bases; the stretch between them is 5 bases long. This clone appeared a single time. Its antigen target is currently unknown. There are no base qualities to consult, and no much larger clone falls within one base. Receptors were amplified or captured by the immunoSEQ multiplex PCR assay. Entries here come from immuneACCESS through TCRdb and include only in-frame sequences with V and J called. Some clones fail to appear in such tables; in the studies checked, an unresolved V gene covers under half of the shortfall, and the cause of the remainder is unknown. This sample comprises some 76,000 clones, around 90% of them detected only once. 0.25% to 0.3% of the sample belongs to the ten largest clones.

This receptor was obtained from a female donor with multiple sclerosis, enrolled in a pregnancy study. Here the sequenced sample was CD4+ T cells from peripheral blood mononuclear cells, taken after pregnancy. This receptor chain uses TRBV20-1 and TRBJ1-2; the D gene identity is not certain. CDR3 sequence: CSARAGGYTF. DNA sequence: TGCAGTGCTAGAGCGGGGGGCTACACCTTC.